This T cell receptor (beta chain) was identified during a study of technical replicates of blood from a handful of donors. TCRdb's table, derived via immunoSEQ multiplex PCR, lists solely in-frame clones and lacks some. The sample lists approximately 75,000 clones, approximately 97% occurring once. This CDR3 contains 14 residues. With 7 bases removed from V and 4 bases from J, the gap between germline ends came to 17 bases. The germline CDR1 and CDR2 sequences are MNHEY and SVGAGI. This clonotype was sampled from a human donor in good health. Sequenced sample: T cells isolated from PBMCs. V and J are TRBV6-5 and TRBJ2-7; possible D gene TRBD2, 6 bases. This chain's CDR3 is CASINWGVGYEQYF. CDR3 nucleotide sequence: TGTGCCAGCATAAATTGGGGGGTCGGGTACGAGCAGTACTTC.